The present entry profiles one T cell receptor (beta chain) with its context. Its specificity is not known. The data stem from a study of shared clonotypes between healthy human individuals. Study-wide findings and caveats: Shared across a few donors were 5% to 6% of the naive CD4 clonotypes.

Profiled with immunoSEQ multiplex PCR; TCRdb holds only in-frame clones, not every one. The table includes approximately 100,000 clones, 68% detected once. V lost 4 bases and J lost 0, with 17 bases in between. This CDR3 region has 16 residues. Germline CDR1 is SGHRS and CDR2 is YFSETQ. The donors were adults (healthy and HIV-negative) with no recent acute infections or vaccinations. V usage is TRBV5-1 and J usage is TRBJ2-7; TRBD1 might be the D (6 bases). This receptor was identified in a woman under 40 in good health. Material for sequencing was memory CD8+ T cells sorted from blood. Subset denoted: CD45RO+ cells pooled with CCR7-negative TemRA cells. The CDR3 sequence: CASSPQIGTSSYEQYF. For the CDR3, the DNA is TGCGCCAGCAGCCCCCAGATAGGGACATCCTCCTACGAGCAGTACTTC.